This T cell receptor (beta chain) derives from a study of cytomegalovirus exposure and HLA in healthy donors. Study outcomes and limitations: In vitro testing confirmed a few CMV-associated chains as specific for CMV antigens. In the analysis, some V segments, TRBV6-2 and TRBV6-3 included, were excluded as indistinguishable. The study carried out a later analysis of TCR beta sequences. It associated 15,000 to 20,000 of them with specific HLA alleles at a false discovery rate of 0.05. The classifier was said to identify cytomegalovirus status with high specificity and sensitivity.

Researchers ran the PCR with 60 Vbeta and 13 Jbeta primers. Clones were sequenced by immunoSEQ multiplex PCR, and TCRdb holds only the in-frame ones, with some missing. Of about 91,000 clones detected, around 67% appear once; the ten largest clones hold about 2.5%. As for this clone: Its antigen is still unknown.

The CDR3 runs to 14 residues. Trimming stripped 10 bases from V and 6 bases from J, with 22 bases between. CDR1 and CDR2 (germline): SNHLY, FYNNEI. The sample was PBMCs. The receptor was isolated from a human donor in good health. The V call is TRBV2, the J call TRBJ2-7; possible D gene TRBD1, 6 bases. The CDR3 here is CATSPLAGVSEQYF. CDR3 nucleotide sequence: TGTGCCACCTCTCCGTTGGCAGGGGTTTCCGAGCAGTACTTC.